This TCR beta chain was documented in a study of blood T cell repertoires in COVID-19. Study at large: COVID-19 samples from acute and convalescent phases originated in the United States, Italy and Spain. T cells, B-cell-depleted T cells, or PBMCs provided the cDNA or gDNA that served as material.

In the source study's methods: Estimates of nucleated cell counts were drawn from the amplification of reference gene primers. TCRdb's copy holds only in-frame clones and misses some; the assay was immunoSEQ multiplex PCR. D and trimming were read from the DNA, whereas the V and J calls and clone size are those reported in that table. The sample consists of around 200,000 clones, 70% to 90% of them appearing once. This clone was detected only a few times. This receptor was identified in a woman of 80 years or more with acute or convalescent COVID-19. Sample: peripheral blood.

This CDR3 reads CASSLRDRKIEQYF. CDR3 nucleotide sequence: TGCGCCAGCAGCTTAAGGGACAGGAAGATAGAGCAGTACTTC. V gene TRBV5-1 combines with J gene TRBJ2-7; 8 nucleotides align to TRBD1. This CDR3 contains 14 residues. J gave up 7 bases and V 2 bases, and 8 bases lay outside the gene matches. Germline-derived CDR1 and CDR2 are SGHRS and YFSETQ.